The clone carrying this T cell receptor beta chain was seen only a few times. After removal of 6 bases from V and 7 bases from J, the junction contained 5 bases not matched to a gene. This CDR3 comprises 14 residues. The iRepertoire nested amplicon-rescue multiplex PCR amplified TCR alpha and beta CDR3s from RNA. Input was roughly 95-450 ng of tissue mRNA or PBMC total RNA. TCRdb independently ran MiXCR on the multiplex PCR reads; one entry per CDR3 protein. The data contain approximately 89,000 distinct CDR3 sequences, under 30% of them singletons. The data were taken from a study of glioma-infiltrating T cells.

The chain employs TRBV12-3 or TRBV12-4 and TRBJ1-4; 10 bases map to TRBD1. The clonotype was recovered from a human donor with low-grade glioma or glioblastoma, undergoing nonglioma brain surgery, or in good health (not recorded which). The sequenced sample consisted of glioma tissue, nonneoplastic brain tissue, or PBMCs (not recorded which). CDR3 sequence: CASSWGQGSEKLFF. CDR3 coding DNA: TGTGCCAGCAGCTGGGGACAGGGGAGTGAAAAACTGTTTTTT.